The source of this TCR beta chain is a study of T-cell reconstitution after alpha-beta-depleted transplantation in children. Unique molecular identifiers were used in preparing the TCRbeta library. TCRdb redid the calling of the PCR reads with MiXCR, one entry per CDR3 protein. The table lists hundreds of thousands of distinct CDR3 sequences, 16% of them singletons. The source of this sequence is a human donor who donated a stem cell graft to a child with acute myeloid leukemia. The starting material was PBMCs from the stem cell graft donor, obtained from the stem cell graft.

CDR3 protein: CASSTSGNRGSPLHF. CDR3 in DNA: TGTGCCAGCAGCACCTCCGGGAACAGGGGAAGTCCCCTCCACTTT. The rearrangement links TRBV13 to TRBJ1-6, with TRBD1 matching over 7 bases. V trimming: 5 bases; J trimming: 13 bases; junction bases outside the gene matches: 14. The CDR3 is made up of 15 amino acids. CDR1 PRHDT and CDR2 FYEKMQ come from the germline V gene (reference sequence).